The rows below give T cell receptor beta chains drawn from one sample of a study of technical replicates of blood from a handful of donors. TCRdb keeps only in-frame clones here, not all; method: immunoSEQ multiplex PCR. Of tens of thousands of clones in the sample, roughly 90% were seen once. Input material: T cells isolated from PBMCs. The receptor source for this set is a human donor in good health. The CDR3 runs from the conserved cysteine through the conserved F or W. The D gene is left open where the match is weak. Clone size, where shown, is once, few, many, or a class for clones that have expanded.

D: .; size: .; J: TRBJ1-5; V: TRBV7-6; DNA: TGTGCCAGCAGCTTATGGGGGGTCGGTCAGCCCCAGCATTTT; CDR3: CASSLWGVGQPQHF
D: .; size: .; J: TRBJ2-3; V: TRBV11-2; DNA: TGTGCCAGCAGCTTGGACCTAGGGGTCACAGATACGCAGTATTTT; CDR3: CASSLDLGVTDTQYF
D: TRBD2; size: .; J: TRBJ2-1; V: TRBV7-3; DNA: TGTGCCAGCAGCTCCCTAGCGGGGGGCTACAATGAGCAGTTCTTC; CDR3: CASSSLAGGYNEQFF
D: .; size: .; J: TRBJ2-1; V: TRBV7-2; DNA: TGTGCCAGCAGCAGTTCCCGGGGGAATGAGCAGTTCTTC; CDR3: CASSSSRGNEQFF
D: TRBD2; size: .; J: TRBJ2-3; V: TRBV27; DNA: TGTGCCAGCAGTTTATCACTAGCGGGAGTAAGGACGCAGTATTTT; CDR3: CASSLSLAGVRTQYF
D: TRBD1; size: .; J: TRBJ2-7; V: TRBV4-3; DNA: TGCGCCAGCAGCCAAACAGGGGCCCTGATCTACGAGCAGTACTTC; CDR3: CASSQTGALIYEQYF
D: TRBD2; size: .; J: TRBJ2-1; V: TRBV4-1; DNA: TGCGCCAGCAGCCAGTACGAAGCGGGAGATAATGCCAATGAGCAGTTCTTC; CDR3: CASSQYEAGDNANEQFF
D: TRBD1; size: .; J: TRBJ2-7; V: TRBV7-9; DNA: TGTGCCAGCAGCTTACAGGGACAGGGGAAGTACTTC; CDR3: CASSLQGQGKYF
D: TRBD2; size: .; J: TRBJ2-7; V: TRBV4-2; DNA: TGTGCCAGCAGCCAAGCGGGACTAGCGGTTGGCTACGAGCAGTACTTC; CDR3: CASSQAGLAVGYEQYF
D: TRBD1; size: .; J: TRBJ1-1; V: TRBV5-6; DNA: TGTGCCAGCAGCCAGTCGGACAGGGGGCTTAACACTGAAGCTTTCTTT; CDR3: CASSQSDRGLNTEAFF
D: .; size: .; J: TRBJ2-2; V: TRBV5-6; DNA: TGTGCCAGCAGCTCTTACACCGGGGAGCTGTTTTTT; CDR3: CASSSYTGELFF
D: .; size: .; J: TRBJ2-3; V: TRBV4-2; DNA: TGTGCCAGCAGCCGGGCTAGCACAGATACGCAGTATTTT; CDR3: CASSRASTDTQYF
D: .; size: .; J: TRBJ2-5; V: TRBV30; DNA: TGTGCCTGGAGTGCGGCGGAGGAGACCCAGTACTTC; CDR3: CAWSAAEETQYF
D: .; size: .; J: TRBJ1-5; V: TRBV4-3; DNA: TGCGCCAGCAGCCAGGTACAGGGTACTCAGCCCCAGCATTTT; CDR3: CASSQVQGTQPQHF
D: TRBD1; size: .; J: TRBJ1-1; V: TRBV28; DNA: TGTGCCAGCAGCAGAACAGGGGGCTTAACCACTGAAGCTTTCTTT; CDR3: CASSRTGGLTTEAFF
D: .; size: .; J: TRBJ1-3; V: TRBV9; DNA: TGTGCCAGCAGCGTCACGGGGTCTGGAAACACCATATATTTT; CDR3: CASSVTGSGNTIYF
D: .; size: .; J: TRBJ2-1; V: TRBV27; DNA: TGTGCCAGCAGTCCGTTCAAACTAGCTCTCAATGAGCAGTTCTTC; CDR3: CASSPFKLALNEQFF
D: .; size: .; J: TRBJ1-2; V: TRBV9; DNA: TGTGCCAGCAGCAGTACCGGGACAACCTATGGCTACACCTTC; CDR3: CASSSTGTTYGYTF
D: .; size: .; J: TRBJ1-5; V: TRBV2; DNA: TGTGCCAGCAGTCTCGAGGGATCCCAGCCCCAGCATTTT; CDR3: CASSLEGSQPQHF
D: .; size: .; J: TRBJ2-5; V: TRBV18; DNA: TGTGCCAGCTCACCACTAGCCTTGGGGGCCCAAGAGACCCAGTACTTC; CDR3: CASSPLALGAQETQYF
D: TRBD1; size: .; J: TRBJ1-3; V: TRBV7-9; DNA: TGTGCCAGCAGCTTAGGGGGTCCGACAGGGTTCGGCACCATATATTTT; CDR3: CASSLGGPTGFGTIYF
D: TRBD1; size: .; J: TRBJ2-5; V: TRBV5-1; DNA: TGCGCCAGCAGCTTGGAAGGGACAGGGGTCCAAGAGACCCAGTACTTC; CDR3: CASSLEGTGVQETQYF
D: .; size: .; J: TRBJ1-2; V: TRBV19; DNA: TGTGCCAGTAGTATCAGGGAAGCTAACTATGGCTACACCTTC; CDR3: CASSIREANYGYTF
D: .; size: .; J: TRBJ2-7; V: TRBV9; DNA: TGTGCCAGCAGCGTGGCAGGCCTATCCTACGAGCAGTACTTC; CDR3: CASSVAGLSYEQYF
D: TRBD1; size: .; J: TRBJ2-7; V: TRBV19; DNA: TGTGCCAGTAGTCTCGGGACAGGGTTGGACGAGCAGTACTTC; CDR3: CASSLGTGLDEQYF
D: TRBD1; size: .; J: TRBJ2-7; V: TRBV6-1; DNA: TGTGCCAGCAGTAAGGGACAGGCGTCCTACGAGCAGTACTTC; CDR3: CASSKGQASYEQYF
D: .; size: .; J: TRBJ2-2; V: TRBV2; DNA: TGTGCCAGCGTCTGGAACAGGGATGGCGGGGAGCTGTTTTTT; CDR3: CASVWNRDGGELFF
D: .; size: .; J: TRBJ1-5; V: TRBV4-1; DNA: TGCGCCAGCAGACCAGGGACAAATAATCAGCCCCAGCATTTT; CDR3: CASRPGTNNQPQHF
D: TRBD1; size: once; J: TRBJ2-7; V: TRBV7-3; DNA: TGTGCCAGCAGCTTTGGGACAGGGAGGAACGAGCAGTACTTC; CDR3: CASSFGTGRNEQYF
D: .; size: .; J: TRBJ1-1; V: TRBV27; DNA: TGTGCCAGCATGCGGGGAAACACTGAAGCTTTCTTT; CDR3: CASMRGNTEAFF
D: TRBD2; size: .; J: TRBJ2-7; V: TRBV5-3; DNA: TGTGCCAGAAGTCCAACTAGCGGGAGTTTAGGCGAGCAGTACTTC; CDR3: CARSPTSGSLGEQYF
D: TRBD2; size: .; J: TRBJ2-3; V: TRBV4-3; DNA: TGCGCCAGCAGCCAAGTGCAAAGCGGGATAGATACGCAGTATTTT; CDR3: CASSQVQSGIDTQYF
D: TRBD2; size: .; J: TRBJ2-5; V: TRBV13; DNA: TGTGCCAGCAGCTCAGGGACTAGCGGGAGTAGGGAAGAGACCCAGTACTTC; CDR3: CASSSGTSGSREETQYF
D: TRBD2; size: .; J: TRBJ2-5; V: TRBV2; DNA: TGTGCCAGCAGGGGAGGGCTGGAGACCCAGTACTTC; CDR3: CASRGGLETQYF
D: .; size: .; J: TRBJ1-2; V: TRBV30; DNA: TGTGCCTGGAGTGTACCTAGGTGGGAGGCCTATGGCTACACCTTC; CDR3: CAWSVPRWEAYGYTF
D: TRBD1; size: .; J: TRBJ1-1; V: TRBV7-3; DNA: TGTGCCAGCAGATCCGGGACAGGGGCTGATGAAGCTTTCTTT; CDR3: CASRSGTGADEAFF
D: TRBD2; size: .; J: TRBJ2-1; V: TRBV6-4; DNA: TGTGCCAGCAGTCCCCAACTAGCGGGGGGTAGTGAGCAGTTCTTC; CDR3: CASSPQLAGGSEQFF
D: .; size: .; J: TRBJ2-1; V: TRBV7-3; DNA: TGTGCCAGCATGGCGGGACCAGGCAATGAGCAGTTCTTC; CDR3: CASMAGPGNEQFF